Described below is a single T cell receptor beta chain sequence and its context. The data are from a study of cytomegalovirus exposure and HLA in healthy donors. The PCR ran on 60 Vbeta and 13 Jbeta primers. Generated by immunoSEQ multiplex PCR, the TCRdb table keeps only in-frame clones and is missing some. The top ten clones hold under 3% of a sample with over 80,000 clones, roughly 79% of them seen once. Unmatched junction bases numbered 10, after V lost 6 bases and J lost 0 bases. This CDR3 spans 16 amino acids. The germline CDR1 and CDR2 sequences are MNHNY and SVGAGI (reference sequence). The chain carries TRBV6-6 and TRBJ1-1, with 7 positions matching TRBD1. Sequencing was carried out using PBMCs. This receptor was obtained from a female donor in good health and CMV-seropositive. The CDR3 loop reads CASSNPTGILNTEAFF. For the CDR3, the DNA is TGTGCCAGCAGCAACCCGACAGGGATCTTGAACACTGAAGCTTTCTTT.